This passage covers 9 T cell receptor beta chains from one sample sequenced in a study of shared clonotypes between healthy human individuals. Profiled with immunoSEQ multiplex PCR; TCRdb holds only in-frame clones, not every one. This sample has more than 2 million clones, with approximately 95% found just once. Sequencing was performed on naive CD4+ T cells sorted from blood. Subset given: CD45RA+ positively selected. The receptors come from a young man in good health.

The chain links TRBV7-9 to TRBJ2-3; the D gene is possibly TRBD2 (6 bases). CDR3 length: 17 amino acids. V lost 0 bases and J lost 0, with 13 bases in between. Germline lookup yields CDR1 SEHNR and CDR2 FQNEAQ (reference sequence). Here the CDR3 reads CASSLALGGTSTDTQYF. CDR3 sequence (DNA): TGTGCCAGCAGCTTAGCCCTCGGGGGAACTAGCACAGATACGCAGTATTTT.

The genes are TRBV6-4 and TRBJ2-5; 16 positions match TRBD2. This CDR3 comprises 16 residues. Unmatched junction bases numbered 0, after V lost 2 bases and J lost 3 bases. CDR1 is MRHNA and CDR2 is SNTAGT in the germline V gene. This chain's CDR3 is CASSDGTSGREETQYF. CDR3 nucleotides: TGTGCCAGCAGTGACGGGACTAGCGGGAGGGAAGAGACCCAGTACTTC.

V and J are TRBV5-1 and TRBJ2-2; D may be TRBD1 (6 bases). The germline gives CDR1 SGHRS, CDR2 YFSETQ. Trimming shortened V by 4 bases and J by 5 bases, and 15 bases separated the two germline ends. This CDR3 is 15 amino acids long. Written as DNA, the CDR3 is TGCGCCAGCAGCGCTCGGACAACAGGGACCGGGGAGCTGTTTTTT. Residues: CASSARTTGTGELFF.

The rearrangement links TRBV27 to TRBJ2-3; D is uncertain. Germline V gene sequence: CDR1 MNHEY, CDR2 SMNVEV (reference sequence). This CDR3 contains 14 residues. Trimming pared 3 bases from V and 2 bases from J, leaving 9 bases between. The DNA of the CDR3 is TGTGCCAGCAGTTTGGGAAGGTTCACAGATACGCAGTATTTT. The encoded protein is CASSLGRFTDTQYF.

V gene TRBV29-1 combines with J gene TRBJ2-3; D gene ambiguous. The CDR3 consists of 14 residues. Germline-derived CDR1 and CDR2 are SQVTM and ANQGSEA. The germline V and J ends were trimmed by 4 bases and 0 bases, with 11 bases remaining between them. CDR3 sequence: CSVAPELSTDTQYF. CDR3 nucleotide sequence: TGCAGCGTTGCCCCAGAACTTAGCACAGATACGCAGTATTTT.

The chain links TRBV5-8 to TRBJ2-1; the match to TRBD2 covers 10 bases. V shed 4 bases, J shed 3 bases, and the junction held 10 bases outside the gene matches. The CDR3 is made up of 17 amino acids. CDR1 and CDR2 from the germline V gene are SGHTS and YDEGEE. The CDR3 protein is CASSIAGTSELYNEQFF. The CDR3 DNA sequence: TGTGCCAGCAGCATAGCCGGGACTAGCGAACTCTACAATGAGCAGTTCTTC.

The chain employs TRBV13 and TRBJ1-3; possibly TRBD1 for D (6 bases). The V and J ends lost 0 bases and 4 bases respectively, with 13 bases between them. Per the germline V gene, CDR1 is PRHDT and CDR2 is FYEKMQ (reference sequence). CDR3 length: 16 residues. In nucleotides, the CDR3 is TGTGCCAGCAGCTTAGGCGGACAGCTCCTGGGAAACACCATATATTTT. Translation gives CASSLGGQLLGNTIYF. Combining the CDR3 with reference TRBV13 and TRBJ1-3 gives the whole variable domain AAGVIQSPRHLIKEKRETATLKCYPIPRHDTVYWYQQGPGQDPQFLISFYEKMQSDKGSIPDRFSAQQFSDYHSELNMSSLELGDSALYFCASSLGGQLLGNTIYFGEGSWLTVV.

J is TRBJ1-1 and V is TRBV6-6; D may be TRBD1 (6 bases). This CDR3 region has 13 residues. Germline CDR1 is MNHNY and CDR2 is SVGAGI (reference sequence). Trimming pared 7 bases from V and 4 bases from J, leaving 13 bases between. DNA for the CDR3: TGTGCCAGCATGCTTCAAGGGGGCACTGAAGCTTTCTTT. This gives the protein CASMLQGGTEAFF.

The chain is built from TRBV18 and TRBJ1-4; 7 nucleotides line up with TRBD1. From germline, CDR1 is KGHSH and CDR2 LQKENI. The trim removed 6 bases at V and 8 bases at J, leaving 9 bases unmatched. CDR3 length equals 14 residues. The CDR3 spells CASSPDRAGEKLFF. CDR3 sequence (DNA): TGTGCCAGCTCTCCCGACAGGGCAGGGGAAAAACTGTTTTTT.